A single T cell receptor (beta chain) is shown here with its context. What it binds is not known. The data belong to a study of blood T cells in healthy people across ages. Study overall: For every two T cells, template switching captured about one barcoded beta molecule. Study-wide findings and caveats: Among long-lived donors, naive CD4+ cells were more numerous and diversity higher than in aged donors.

The V and J ends lost 5 bases and 7 bases respectively, with 14 bases between them. The length of the CDR3 is 13 residues. It was with a sample-barcoded 5' primer and a J-beta primer mix that a second PCR of roughly 7 to 12 cycles was run. One entry per CDR3 protein results from TCRdb running MiXCR on the 5' RACE reads. The profile shows 600,000 to 800,000 distinct CDR3 sequences, roughly 21% of them singletons. The sequenced material came from blood. This TCR was recovered from a man in his sixties or seventies in good health. V is TRBV12-3 or TRBV12-4 and J is TRBJ1-2; D is undetermined. In nucleotides, the CDR3 is TGTGCCAGCAGTCTCGGGATTACGGGTGGCTACACCTTC. Its protein is CASSLGITGGYTF.